This T cell receptor (beta chain) appears in the sequencing data of a study of human T cells and chemical hapten exposure (TCRdb year 2021). For context, the study as a whole: Libraries were pooled for sequencing, and per-sample TCR yields varied mainly because of small differences in library volumes within the pool. Both TCR alpha and TCR beta chains were sequenced from each blood RNA sample. This study followed changes in the peripheral blood TCR repertoire in vivo during primary and secondary sensitization of alopecia patients to the hapten diphenylcyclopropenone (DPC).

The library was prepared using 5' RACE. The sequencing machine was an Illumina MiSeq. Library preparation attached unique molecular identifiers to individual cDNA molecules for quantitative, reproducible TCR counting. As for the original processing: The median number of TCRs per sample was roughly 100,000, ranging from about 20,000 to 750,000. The Decombinator software suite was used to annotate the V, J and CDR3 of the TCR reads. To make PS versus PT1 abundance plots, every sample was subsampled to the same number of TCRs (28,000). Expanded TCRs were defined as absent before sensitization and observed at least eight times at the 2-week time point. TCRdb handled the public reads itself, with Q25 trimming in fastp and clone calling in MiXCR, and kept productive beta chains. Under each unique CDR3 protein, matching rows form one entry showing the most common genes and DNA. TCRdb's processing, not the authors', yielded these V and J calls. The sample has around 82,000 distinct CDR3 sequences on record, more than 7% of them singletons. The leading ten clones occupy about 2.2% of the sample.

Worth noting for this clonotype: The antigen it binds to is not known. One base away there is no much larger clone; base qualities are not given.

From the cysteine through the phenylalanine, the CDR3 covers 14 amino acids. Kept here is only the CDR3 DNA, which spans 42 bases and is read in frame from base 1. As encoded in the germline V gene, CDR1 is MNHNS while CDR2 is SASEGT. After removal of 2 bases from V and 8 bases from J, the junction retains 8 bases not matched to a gene. Total RNA was isolated from unfractionated whole blood collected in Tempus Blood RNA tubes. Five or six healthy volunteers were used as TCR sequencing controls and were bled at day 0, 2 weeks and 6 weeks. Study-wide conclusions, independent of this receptor: DPC sensitization did not change the number of TCRs with a frequency above 1 in 1000, and there was no evidence of changes in global repertoire structure. After repeated subsampling, the strength of the expansion versus patch-test correlation and the threshold at which it became significant changed.

The receptor chain draws on TRBV6-1 and TRBJ1-2; 7 middle bases align to TRBD1. This receptor was obtained from a male donor in good health. The nucleotide sequence is TGTGCCAGCAGTGAACTCCCGACAGGGCCCGGCTACACCTTC. Translated, this gives CASSELPTGPGYTF.